The subject of this entry is one T cell receptor beta chain. The data were taken from a study of blood T cell repertoires in COVID-19. Losses at the gene ends were 6 bases for V and 1 base for J; bases not matched to a gene: 7. CDR1 and CDR2 (germline): SGHTA, FQGNSA. The CDR3 covers 15 residues. The assay was immunoSEQ multiplex PCR, and TCRdb's table has in-frame clones only and misses some. Of almost 250,000 clones listed, around 88% are singletons. The gene calls are TRBV7-2 and TRBJ2-5, with 8 bases identical to TRBD2. This receptor was taken from a woman between 25 and 40 years old who had recovered from COVID-19. What was sequenced was PBMCs or T cells enriched from blood (not recorded which). In DNA form, the CDR3 reads TGTGCCAGCAGGCCAACCGGGACTAGCCAAGAGACCCAGTACTTC. Encoded protein: CASRPTGTSQETQYF. Supplemented by reference TRBV7-2 and TRBJ2-5, the full variable domain reads GAGVSQSPSNKVTEKGKDVELRCDPISGHTALYWYRQSLGQGLEFLIYFQGNSAPDKSGLPSDRFSAERTGGSVSTLTIQRTQQEDSAVYLCASRPTGTSQETQYFGPGTRLLVL.